This paragraph covers one T cell receptor (beta chain) sequence. The V end lost 0 bases, the J end lost 1 base, and 5 bases lay between the germline ends. Germline CDR1 reads MGHRA; CDR2 reads YSYEKL. The CDR3 is 14 residues long. Lymphocytes (intraepithelial and lamina propria) were released by processing the graft tissue. This sample is part of a study of graft-versus-host responses after intestinal transplantation. Sequencing was performed with immunoSEQ multiplex PCR; in TCRdb, only in-frame clones are kept and a portion is missing. Counted here are some 66,000 clones, around nine tenths occurring once; the ten biggest clones make up around 1.7%.

J is TRBJ2-3 and V is TRBV4-1; D is unclear. The specimen was ileum tissue, collected about 350 days after transplant. This clonotype was obtained from a human patient who received an intestinal transplant, so some T cells may come from the graft donor. The CDR3: CASSQEPGTDTQYF. The CDR3, as DNA: TGCGCCAGCAGCCAAGAACCAGGCACAGATACGCAGTATTTT.